This is a list of T cell receptor beta chains from one sample in a study of T cells expressing NK-cell markers. TCRdb re-called the 5' RACE reads; every CDR3 protein appears as one record, without DNA. This sample's clone table lists some 120,000 distinct CDR3 sequences. The source material was blood T cells: a sorted CD56 or NKG2C T cell subset, CD4+ or CD8+ T cells, or bulk PBMC T cells (not recorded which). The receptors were sampled from a woman aged 18 to 75 in good health. Each CDR3 is given with its conserved first and last residue.

J: TRBJ1-1
V: TRBV7-9
CDR3: CASTPGTVNTEAFF

J: TRBJ2-5
V: TRBV7-8
CDR3: CASSAPGGAGETQYF

J: TRBJ2-3
V: TRBV24-1
CDR3: CATSGGADTQYF

J: TRBJ2-5
V: TRBV7-8
CDR3: CASSRGTIQETQYF

J: TRBJ2-1
V: TRBV6-4
CDR3: CASSVGEKNEQFF

J: TRBJ2-3
V: TRBV19
CDR3: CASGQELAGDSGDTDTQYF

J: TRBJ2-5
V: TRBV11-3
CDR3: CASSLGLAGGLQETQYF

J: TRBJ2-6
V: TRBV29-1
CDR3: CSVTWTLSGANVLTF

J: TRBJ2-7
V: TRBV27
CDR3: CASRAGGTYEQYF

J: TRBJ2-1
V: TRBV27
CDR3: CASSLRGTENEQFF

J: TRBJ2-2
V: TRBV4-3
CDR3: CASSQDITGELFF

J: TRBJ1-5
V: TRBV20-1
CDR3: CSAAKDREGNQPQHF

J: TRBJ1-6
V: TRBV20-1
CDR3: CSAPTGSSYNSPLHF

J: TRBJ2-1
V: TRBV19
CDR3: CASSIGRAASYNEQFF

J: TRBJ2-2
V: TRBV5-4
CDR3: CASSPENTGELFF

J: TRBJ2-1
V: TRBV6-6
CDR3: CASSSGDNEQFF

J: TRBJ2-1
V: TRBV4-3
CDR3: CASSQDLGLAGESYNEQFF

J: TRBJ2-7
V: TRBV5-1
CDR3: CASSSYGGSYEQYF

J: TRBJ2-4
V: TRBV10-3
CDR3: CAIREGAKNIQYF

J: TRBJ2-1
V: TRBV7-2
CDR3: CASTVPVGWSSYNEQFF

J: TRBJ2-1
V: TRBV27
CDR3: CASSSPGGRQLGEQFF

J: TRBJ2-1
V: TRBV20-1
CDR3: CSARETSGDYNEQFF

J: TRBJ1-4
V: TRBV20-1
CDR3: CSAWRQGTNEKLFF

J: TRBJ1-1
V: TRBV19
CDR3: CASSHGATEAFF

J: TRBJ2-1
V: TRBV7-2
CDR3: CASTPAAEQFF

J: TRBJ2-6
V: TRBV6-1
CDR3: CASTGTSGANVLTF

J: TRBJ2-7
V: TRBV7-9
CDR3: CASSPRDRLYEQYF

J: TRBJ2-1
V: TRBV12-3/TRBV12-4
CDR3: CASSFGTSGTDEQFF

J: TRBJ2-2
V: TRBV7-9
CDR3: CASTWGGRTGELFF

J: TRBJ2-2
V: TRBV29-1
CDR3: CSVSLAGTNTGELFF

J: TRBJ2-5
V: TRBV6-2/TRBV6-3
CDR3: CASRWTTRETQYF

J: TRBJ2-5
V: TRBV4-2
CDR3: CASSQEDLGETQYF

J: TRBJ1-1
V: TRBV30
CDR3: CAWAYSAGTEAFF

J: TRBJ2-5
V: TRBV9
CDR3: CASSVMGYQETQYF

J: TRBJ1-1
V: TRBV5-6
CDR3: CASTGGGLNTEAFF

J: TRBJ2-1
V: TRBV4-3
CDR3: CASSPSGDSYNEQFF

J: TRBJ2-5
V: TRBV6-5
CDR3: CASSYWLGHQETQYF

J: TRBJ1-5
V: TRBV19
CDR3: CASSMKGGQPQHF

J: TRBJ2-5
V: TRBV11-2
CDR3: CASSLDLTPGTQYF

J: TRBJ2-1
V: TRBV12-3/TRBV12-4
CDR3: CASRNDSGRVNEQFF

J: TRBJ1-2
V: TRBV4-3
CDR3: CASSQDPDSPNYGYTF

J: TRBJ2-5
V: TRBV4-3
CDR3: CASSHGTGGAETQYF

J: TRBJ2-7
V: TRBV20-1
CDR3: CSATTPLIFYEQYF

J: TRBJ2-5
V: TRBV3-1
CDR3: CASMPEGQETQYF

J: TRBJ2-1
V: TRBV7-9
CDR3: CASSLVGPRWEQFF

J: TRBJ1-5
V: TRBV10-2
CDR3: CASSESGGPWPQHF

J: TRBJ2-2
V: TRBV5-4
CDR3: CASSKWTGPTKNTGELFF

J: TRBJ1-2
V: TRBV15
CDR3: CATSAATGNYGYTF

J: TRBJ1-1
V: TRBV4-2
CDR3: CASSQEGTGGRPEAFF

J: TRBJ2-5
V: TRBV6-1
CDR3: CASKLAGAETQYF